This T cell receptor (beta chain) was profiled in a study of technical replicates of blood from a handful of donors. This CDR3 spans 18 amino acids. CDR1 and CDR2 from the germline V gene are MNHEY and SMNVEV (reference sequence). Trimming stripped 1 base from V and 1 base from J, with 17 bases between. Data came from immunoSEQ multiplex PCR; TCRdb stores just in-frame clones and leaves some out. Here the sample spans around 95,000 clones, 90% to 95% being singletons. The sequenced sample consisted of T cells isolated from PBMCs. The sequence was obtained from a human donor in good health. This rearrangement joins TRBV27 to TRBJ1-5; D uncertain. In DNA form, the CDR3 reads TGTGCCAGCAGTTTATATGCTCCGGGTGAGGAAAGCAATCAGCCCCAGCATTTT. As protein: CASSLYAPGEESNQPQHF.